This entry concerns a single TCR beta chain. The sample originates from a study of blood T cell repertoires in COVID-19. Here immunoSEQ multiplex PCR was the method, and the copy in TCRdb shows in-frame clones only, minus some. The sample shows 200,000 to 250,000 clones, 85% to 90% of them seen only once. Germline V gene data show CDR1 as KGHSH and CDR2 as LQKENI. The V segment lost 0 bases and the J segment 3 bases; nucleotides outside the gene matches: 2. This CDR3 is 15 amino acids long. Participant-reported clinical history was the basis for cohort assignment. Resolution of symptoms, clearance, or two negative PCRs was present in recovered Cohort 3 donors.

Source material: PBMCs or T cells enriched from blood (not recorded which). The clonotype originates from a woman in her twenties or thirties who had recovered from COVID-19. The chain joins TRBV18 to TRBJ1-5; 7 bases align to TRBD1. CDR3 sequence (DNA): TGTGCCAGCTCACCACCCACAGGGGCCAATCAGCCCCAGCATTTT. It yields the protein CASSPPTGANQPQHF.